This T cell receptor (beta chain) was found in a study of control samples from healthy donors and cancer patients. This CDR3 has 12 residues. Germline values: CDR1 ENHRY, CDR2 SYGVKD. V was trimmed by 10 bases and J by 8 bases, leaving 17 bases between them. Clones were read by immunoSEQ multiplex PCR, and TCRdb kept only the in-frame ones, dropping some. The data show under 85,000 clones, over 85% seen once. The chain is built from TRBV10-3 and TRBJ1-2; a possible D gene is TRBD1 (5 bases). This receptor was taken from a woman in her thirties or forties with lung cancer. The material sequenced was PBMCs. The CDR3 protein is CATLWEGRGYTF. CDR3 bases: TGTGCCACCCTCTGGGAGGGACGAGGCTACACCTTC.